Listed below are T cell receptor beta chains from one sample, sequenced in a study of beta chain features in type 1 diabetes. The table came from immunoSEQ multiplex PCR; TCRdb's copy has only in-frame clones and leaves some out. The repertoire holds 640,000 or so clones, with around 15% as singletons. Material for sequencing was naive CD4+ T cells from blood. These receptor sequences come from a man aged 18 to 29 with type 1 diabetes. Both conserved end residues are part of each CDR3. D genes are given only for firm matches. Rows may omit the clone size; those that give it use once, few, many or a size class.

>NA|few|TRBJ1-1|TRBV28
CASSLWAAGPNTEAFF
TGTGCCAGCAGTTTATGGGCCGCGGGGCCGAACACTGAAGCTTTCTTT
>NA|NA|TRBJ2-3|TRBV5-1
CASSRLAPVITDTQYF
TGCGCCAGCAGCCGGCTGGCTCCCGTCATCACAGATACGCAGTATTTT
>NA|NA|TRBJ1-1|TRBV19
CASIFSDGTTEAFF
TGTGCCAGTATTTTCTCAGACGGTACCACTGAAGCTTTCTTT
>NA|NA|TRBJ2-2|TRBV27
CASSSGVTGELFF
TGTGCCAGCAGTTCAGGGGTCACCGGGGAGCTGTTTTTT
>NA|NA|TRBJ1-1|TRBV19
CASSISLNTEAFF
TGTGCCAGTAGTATCTCCCTGAACACTGAAGCTTTCTTT
>NA|NA|TRBJ1-1|TRBV7-2
CASSMGRANTEAFF
TGTGCCAGCAGCATGGGTCGGGCGAACACTGAAGCTTTCTTT
>TRBD1|few|TRBJ2-5|TRBV5-6
CASSLRTGLLGETQYF
TGTGCCAGCAGCCTCCGGACAGGGTTATTAGGAGAGACCCAGTACTTC
>NA|few|TRBJ2-3|TRBV2
CASSRGTSTDTQYF
TGTGCCAGCAGTCGGGGGACTAGCACAGATACGCAGTATTTT
>NA|NA|TRBJ1-2|TRBV5-1
CASASGTTVYGYTF
TGCGCCAGCGCCAGCGGGACAACCGTCTATGGCTACACCTTC
>TRBD2|NA|TRBJ2-3|TRBV7-2
CASSPLAGGADTQYF
TGTGCCAGCAGCCCCTTAGCGGGGGGGGCAGATACGCAGTATTTT
>NA|few|TRBJ2-1|TRBV5-1
CASSFSGSNYNEQFF
TGCGCCAGCAGCTTCTCGGGATCTAACTACAATGAGCAGTTCTTC
>NA|few|TRBJ2-1|TRBV11-2
CASSLTTGYNEQFF
TGTGCCAGCAGCTTAACCACAGGGTACAATGAGCAGTTCTTC
>NA|few|TRBJ2-7|TRBV15
CATSRDRGSGEQYF
TGTGCCACCAGCAGAGATCGGGGCAGCGGCGAGCAGTACTTC
>NA|few|TRBJ2-7|TRBV7-9
CASSQGSGTNLEQYF
TGTGCCAGCAGCCAGGGATCCGGGACAAATCTCGAGCAGTACTTC
>NA|few|TRBJ1-1|TRBV7-9
CAAAPGPPGTEAFF
TGTGCAGCCGCTCCCGGGCCCCCCGGGACTGAAGCTTTCTTT
>NA|few|TRBJ2-6|TRBV5-8
CASSLGAGDSGANVLTF
TGTGCCAGCAGCTTGGGTGCCGGGGACTCTGGGGCCAACGTCCTGACTTTC
>TRBD1|NA|TRBJ1-2|TRBV25-1
CASRQGQDANYGYTF
TGTGCCAGCAGGCAAGGACAGGATGCTAACTATGGCTACACCTTC
>NA|NA|TRBJ1-5|TRBV28
CASHLVNQPQHF
TGTGCCAGCCACCTCGTGAATCAGCCCCAGCATTTT
>NA|once|TRBJ2-5|TRBV19
CATRGDPSETQYF
TGTGCCACTCGAGGGGATCCCTCTGAGACCCAGTACTTC
>NA|NA|TRBJ1-5|TRBV30
CAWSVQGHQPQHF
TGTGCCTGGAGTGTTCAGGGACATCAGCCCCAGCATTTT
>NA|few|TRBJ1-1|TRBV6-1
CASRYLPRSNTEAFF
TGTGCCAGCAGATACCTTCCGCGGAGCAACACTGAAGCTTTCTTT
>NA|few|TRBJ1-2|TRBV13
CASSYPAYGYTF
TGTGCCAGCAGCTACCCTGCGTATGGCTACACCTTC
>NA|NA|TRBJ2-7|TRBV30
CAWRRGVYEQYF
TGTGCCTGGAGAAGGGGAGTATACGAGCAGTACTTC
>NA|NA|TRBJ1-3|TRBV18
CASSPLQGTSGNTIYF
TGTGCCAGCTCACCCCTACAGGGTACCTCTGGAAACACCATATATTTT
>TRBD1|NA|TRBJ2-7|TRBV28
CASSSPESRGPHYEQYF
TGTGCCAGCAGTTCCCCCGAGTCTAGGGGGCCCCACTACGAGCAGTACTTC
>NA|NA|TRBJ2-7|TRBV19
CASTDPSSMDEEQYF
TGTGCCAGTACAGATCCGTCTTCGATGGATGAAGAGCAGTACTTC
>TRBD2|few|TRBJ2-3|TRBV7-9
CASSWDYLPDTQYF
TGTGCCAGCAGCTGGGACTACCTTCCCGATACGCAGTATTTT
>TRBD1|NA|TRBJ2-7|TRBV13
CASSFLYRGRTYEQYF
TGTGCCAGCAGCTTCCTTTACAGGGGTAGGACCTACGAGCAGTACTTC
>NA|few|TRBJ2-7|TRBV2
CASSEEQHARGYF
TGTGCCAGCAGTGAAGAACAGCACGCAAGGGGGTACTTC
>NA|few|TRBJ2-6|TRBV25-1
CASSVGRGQGANVLTF
TGTGCCAGCAGTGTAGGGAGGGGGCAAGGGGCCAACGTCCTGACTTTC
>NA|few|TRBJ2-1|TRBV10-3
CASYDGYNEQFF
TGTGCCAGTTACGACGGTTACAATGAGCAGTTCTTC
>NA|NA|TRBJ2-3|TRBV11-2
CASSPGTDTQYF
TGTGCCAGCAGCCCCGGGACAGATACGCAGTATTTT
>NA|few|TRBJ2-6|TRBV5-4
CASSLGSLSGANVLTF
TGTGCCAGCAGCTTGGGCAGCCTCTCTGGGGCCAACGTCCTGACTTTC
>NA|NA|TRBJ1-5|TRBV9
CASSVEGSYNQPQHF
TGTGCCAGCAGCGTAGAGGGCAGCTACAATCAGCCCCAGCATTTT
>NA|few|TRBJ2-7|TRBV5-1
CASTPMGASDEQYF
TGCGCCAGCACCCCGATGGGGGCTAGTGACGAGCAGTACTTC
>TRBD1|NA|TRBJ1-2|TRBV18
CASSPRDREGYTF
TGTGCCAGCTCACCACGGGACAGGGAGGGCTACACCTTC
>NA|NA|TRBJ2-7|TRBV9
CASSVMDTSYEQYF
TGTGCCAGCAGCGTAATGGACACCTCCTACGAGCAGTACTTC
>NA|NA|TRBJ2-3|TRBV7-3
CASSLGRSTDTQYF
TGTGCCAGCAGCTTGGGGCGAAGCACAGATACGCAGTATTTT
>NA|few|TRBJ1-1|TRBV6-5
CASTGSNTEAFF
TGTGCCAGCACAGGGTCGAACACTGAAGCTTTCTTT
>NA|NA|TRBJ2-5|TRBV10-3
CAISDAGSETQYF
TGTGCCATCAGTGATGCAGGGAGTGAGACCCAGTACTTC
>NA|few|TRBJ1-2|TRBV30
CAWGRRPNYGYTF
TGTGCCTGGGGACGACGGCCAAACTATGGCTACACCTTC
>NA|few|TRBJ2-7|TRBV18
CASSPTDTPWGTYF
TGTGCCAGCTCACCTACGGACACGCCCTGGGGCACGTACTTC
>TRBD1|NA|TRBJ1-1|TRBV7-9
CASSLGTVNTEAFF
TGTGCCAGCAGCCTGGGGACAGTGAACACTGAAGCTTTCTTT
>TRBD2|NA|TRBJ2-1|TRBV5-1
CASSREGSYNEQFF
TGCGCCAGCAGCAGGGAGGGATCCTACAATGAGCAGTTCTTC
>NA|few|TRBJ1-1|TRBV7-2
CASSPGQRNTEAFF
TGTGCCAGCAGCCCTGGACAGCGAAACACTGAAGCTTTCTTT
>NA|NA|TRBJ2-4|TRBV25-1
CASSVAGVNIQYF
TGTGCCAGCAGTGTGGCAGGGGTGAACATTCAGTACTTC
>TRBD2|NA|TRBJ2-3|TRBV9
CASSVSGGGTDTQYF
TGTGCCAGCAGCGTCAGCGGGGGTGGCACAGATACGCAGTATTTT
>TRBD1|few|TRBJ1-4|TRBV4-1
CASSQDEPDRGREKLFF
TGCGCCAGCAGCCAAGACGAACCCGACAGGGGACGGGAAAAACTGTTTTTT
>NA|NA|TRBJ2-7|TRBV4-1
CASSLPGPYGVEQYF
TGCGCCAGCAGCCTTCCAGGGCCCTACGGGGTCGAGCAGTACTTC
>NA|NA|TRBJ2-5|TRBV27
CASSLSRGQETQYF
TGTGCCAGCAGTTTATCACGTGGGCAAGAGACCCAGTACTTC
>TRBD1|NA|TRBJ1-1|TRBV9
CASSVRSGGPEAFF
TGTGCCAGCAGCGTTAGGTCAGGGGGCCCTGAAGCTTTCTTT
>NA|once|TRBJ1-2|TRBV28
CASARQRDYGYTF
TGTGCCAGCGCCCGTCAGAGAGACTATGGCTACACCTTC
>TRBD2|NA|TRBJ2-1|TRBV5-6
CASSLPGLENEQFF
TGTGCCAGCAGCTTACCGGGACTAGAGAATGAGCAGTTCTTC